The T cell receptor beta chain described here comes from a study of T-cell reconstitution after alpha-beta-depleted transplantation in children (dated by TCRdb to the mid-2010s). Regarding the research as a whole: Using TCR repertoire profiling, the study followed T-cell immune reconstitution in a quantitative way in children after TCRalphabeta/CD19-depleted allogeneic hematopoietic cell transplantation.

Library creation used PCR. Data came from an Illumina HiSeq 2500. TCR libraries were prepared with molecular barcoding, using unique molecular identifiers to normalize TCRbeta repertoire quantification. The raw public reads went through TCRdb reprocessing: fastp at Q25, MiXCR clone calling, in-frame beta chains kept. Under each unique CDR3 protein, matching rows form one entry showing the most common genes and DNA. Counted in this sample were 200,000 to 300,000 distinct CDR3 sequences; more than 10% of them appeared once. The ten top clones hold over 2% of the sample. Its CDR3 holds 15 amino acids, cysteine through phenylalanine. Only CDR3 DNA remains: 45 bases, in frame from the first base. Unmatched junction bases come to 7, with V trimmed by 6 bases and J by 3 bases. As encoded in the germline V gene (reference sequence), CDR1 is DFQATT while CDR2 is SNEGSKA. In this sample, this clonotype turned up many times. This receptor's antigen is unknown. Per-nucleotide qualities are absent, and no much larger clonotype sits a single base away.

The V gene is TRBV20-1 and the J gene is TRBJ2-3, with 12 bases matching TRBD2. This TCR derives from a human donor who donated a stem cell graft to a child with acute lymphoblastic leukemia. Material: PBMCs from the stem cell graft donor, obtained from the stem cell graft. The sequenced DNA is TGCAGTGCCACCGGGACTAGCGGGCGGACAGATACGCAGTATTTT. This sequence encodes CSATGTSGRTDTQYF.